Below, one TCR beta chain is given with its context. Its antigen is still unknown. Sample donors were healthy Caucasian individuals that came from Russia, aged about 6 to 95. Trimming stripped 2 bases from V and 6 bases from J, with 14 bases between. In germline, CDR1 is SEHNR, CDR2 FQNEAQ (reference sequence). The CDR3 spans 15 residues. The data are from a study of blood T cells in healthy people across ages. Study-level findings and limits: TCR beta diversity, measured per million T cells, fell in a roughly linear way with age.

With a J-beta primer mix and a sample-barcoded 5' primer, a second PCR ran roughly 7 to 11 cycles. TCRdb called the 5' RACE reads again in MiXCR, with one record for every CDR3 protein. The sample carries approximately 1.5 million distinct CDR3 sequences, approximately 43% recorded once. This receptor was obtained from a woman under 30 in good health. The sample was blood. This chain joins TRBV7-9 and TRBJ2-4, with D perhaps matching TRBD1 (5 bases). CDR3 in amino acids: CASSLNKIDRNIQYF. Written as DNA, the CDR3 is TGTGCCAGCAGCTTAAATAAGATCGACAGAAACATTCAGTACTTC.